This TCR beta chain is drawn from a study of T cells after somatic rescue of genetic block. Here immunoSEQ multiplex PCR was the method, and the copy in TCRdb shows in-frame clones only, minus some. The table has some 90,000 clones, around 90% seen once. V lost 6 bases, J lost 5 bases, and 7 bases stayed unmatched. Germline values: CDR1 MNHNS, CDR2 SASEGT. The CDR3 runs to 14 residues. The V gene is TRBV6-1, the J gene TRBJ2-5, with 9 bases fitting TRBD2. The source material was peripheral blood mononuclear cells (PBMCs). This receptor was obtained from a woman between 18 and 29 years old. CDR3 coding DNA: TGTGCCAGCAGAAATAGCGGGAGACAGGAGACCCAGTACTTC. Amino acids: CASRNSGRQETQYF.